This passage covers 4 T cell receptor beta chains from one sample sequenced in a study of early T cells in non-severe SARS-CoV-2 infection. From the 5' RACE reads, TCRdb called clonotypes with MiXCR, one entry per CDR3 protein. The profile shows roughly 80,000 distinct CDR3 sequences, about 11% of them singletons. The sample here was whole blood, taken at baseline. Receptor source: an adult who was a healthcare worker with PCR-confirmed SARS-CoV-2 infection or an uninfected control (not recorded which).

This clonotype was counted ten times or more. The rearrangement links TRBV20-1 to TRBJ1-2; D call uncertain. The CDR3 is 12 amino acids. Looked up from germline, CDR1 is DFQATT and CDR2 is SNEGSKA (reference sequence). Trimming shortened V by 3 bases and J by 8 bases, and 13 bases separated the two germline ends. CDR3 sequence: CSASRQDDGYTF. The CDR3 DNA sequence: TGCAGTGCTAGTAGGCAGGACGACGGCTACACCTTC.

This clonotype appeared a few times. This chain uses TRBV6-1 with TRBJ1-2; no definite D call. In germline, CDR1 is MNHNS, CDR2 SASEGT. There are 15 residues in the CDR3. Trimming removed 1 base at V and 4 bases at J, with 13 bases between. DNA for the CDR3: TGTGCCAGCAGTGAAGGGCGATCTGGTGGCTATGGCTACACCTTC. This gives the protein CASSEGRSGGYGYTF.

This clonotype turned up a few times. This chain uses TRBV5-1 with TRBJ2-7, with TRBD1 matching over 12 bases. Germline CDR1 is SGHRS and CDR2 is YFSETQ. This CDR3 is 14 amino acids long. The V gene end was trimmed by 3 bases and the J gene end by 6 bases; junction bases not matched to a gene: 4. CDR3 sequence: CASSSGQGAGEQYF. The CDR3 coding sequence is TGCGCCAGCAGCTCGGGACAGGGGGCTGGCGAGCAGTACTTC.

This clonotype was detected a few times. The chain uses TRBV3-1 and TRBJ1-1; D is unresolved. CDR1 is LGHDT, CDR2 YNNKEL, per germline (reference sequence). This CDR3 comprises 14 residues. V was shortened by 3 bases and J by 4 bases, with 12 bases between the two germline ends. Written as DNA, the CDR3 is TGTGCCAGCAGCCAGCAGCGGTATTTCACTGAAGCTTTCTTT. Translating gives CASSQQRYFTEAFF.